The T cell receptor beta chain under discussion was sequenced for a study of PD-1 blockade in classical Hodgkin lymphoma. Brentuximab vedotin exposure varied among the patients, all of whom had relapsed after autologous stem cell transplantation. Profiling relied on immunoSEQ multiplex PCR, and the TCRdb table lists in-frame clones only, not all of them. The repertoire has under 75,000 clones, 88% of them found once; the top ten carry over 5%. This CDR3 spans 18 amino acids. Germline values: CDR1 SGHKS, CDR2 YYEKEE (reference sequence). V was clipped by 3 bases and J by 1 base, with 22 bases between them.

The chain recombines TRBV5-5 with TRBJ1-1, with D perhaps TRBD1 (5 bases). The sequences come from peripheral blood mononuclear cells (PBMCs), collected before the second cycle of nivolumab. The source of this sequence is a human donor with classical Hodgkin lymphoma. CDR3 residues: CASSSSPDRILKNTEAFF. The DNA of the CDR3 is TGTGCCAGCAGCTCCAGCCCTGACAGAATTCTTAAGAACACTGAAGCTTTCTTT.